The entry below gives a single T cell receptor beta chain sequence along with its context. The antigen remains unidentified. These data belong to a study of T cells in localized non-small cell lung cancer. Study results and limitations: It was uninvolved adjacent lung that showed the highest T cell clonality, exceeding tumor.

TCRdb's table, derived via immunoSEQ multiplex PCR, lists solely in-frame clones and lacks some. Here the sample spans tens of thousands of clones, 70% to 90% being singletons. The CDR3 is 13 residues long. J was trimmed by 6 bases and V by 4 bases; bases with no gene match: 6. CDR1 is SGHNT, CDR2 YYREEE, per germline (reference sequence). Sequencing was performed on peripheral blood, taken before any cancer treatment. The TCR was taken from a female donor aged 60 or older with stage I lung adenocarcinoma. V usage is TRBV5-4 and J usage is TRBJ1-2; 7 bases are a match to TRBD1. As DNA, the CDR3 is TGTGCCAGCAGCGTGACAGGGATGAATGGCTACACCTTC. Translation gives CASSVTGMNGYTF. The variable domain in full, completed from reference TRBV5-4 and TRBJ1-2, reads ETGVTQSPTHLIKTRGQQVTLRCSSQSGHNTVSWYQQALGQGPQFIFQYYREEENGRGNFPPRFSGLQFPNYSSELNVNALELDDSALYLCASSVTGMNGYTFGSGTRLTVV.